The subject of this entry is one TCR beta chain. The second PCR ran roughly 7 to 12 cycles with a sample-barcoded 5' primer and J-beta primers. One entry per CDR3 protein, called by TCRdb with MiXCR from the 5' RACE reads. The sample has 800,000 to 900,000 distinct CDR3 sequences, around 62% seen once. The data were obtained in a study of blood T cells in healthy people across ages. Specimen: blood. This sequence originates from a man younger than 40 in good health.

The CDR3 spells CASSLGPERRSGNTIYF. CDR3 DNA: TGTGCCAGCAGTCTAGGGCCAGAGCGTCGCTCTGGAAACACCATATATTTT. The chain joins TRBV7-8 to TRBJ1-3; D not certain. Germline V gene lookup returns CDR1 SGHVS and CDR2 FQNEAQ. CDR3 size: 17 residues. Deletions cut 6 bases from V and 0 bases from J, with 18 bases between.